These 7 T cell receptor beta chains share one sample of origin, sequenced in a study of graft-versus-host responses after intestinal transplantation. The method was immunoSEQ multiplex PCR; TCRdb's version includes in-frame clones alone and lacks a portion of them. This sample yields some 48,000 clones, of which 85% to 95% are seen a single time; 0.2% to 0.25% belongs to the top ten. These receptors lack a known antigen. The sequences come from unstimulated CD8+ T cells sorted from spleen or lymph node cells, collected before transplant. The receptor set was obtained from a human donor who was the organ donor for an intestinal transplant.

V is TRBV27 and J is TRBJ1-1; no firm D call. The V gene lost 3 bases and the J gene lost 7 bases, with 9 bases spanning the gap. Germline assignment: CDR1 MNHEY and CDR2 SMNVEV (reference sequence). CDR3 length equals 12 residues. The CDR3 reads CASSFTNGEAFF. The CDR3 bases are TGTGCCAGCAGTTTTACAAACGGTGAAGCTTTCTTT.

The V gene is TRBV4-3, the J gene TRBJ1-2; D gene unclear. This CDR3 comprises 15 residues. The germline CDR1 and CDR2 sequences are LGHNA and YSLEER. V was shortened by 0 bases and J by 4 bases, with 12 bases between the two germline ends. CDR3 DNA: TGCGCCAGCAGCCAAGATGGAACCTGGAGCTATGGCTACACCTTC. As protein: CASSQDGTWSYGYTF.

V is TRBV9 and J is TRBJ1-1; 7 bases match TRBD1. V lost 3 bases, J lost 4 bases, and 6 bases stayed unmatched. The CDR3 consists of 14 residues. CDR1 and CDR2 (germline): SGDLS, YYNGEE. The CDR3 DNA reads TGTGCCAGCAGCGGAGGCGACAGGGCCACTGAAGCTTTCTTT. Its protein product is CASSGGDRATEAFF. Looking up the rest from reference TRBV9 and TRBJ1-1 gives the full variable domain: DSGVTQTPKHLITATGQRVTLRCSPRSGDLSVYWYQQSLDQGLQFLIQYYNGEERAKGNILERFSAQQFPDLHSELNLSSLELGDSALYFCASSGGDRATEAFFGQGTRLTVV.

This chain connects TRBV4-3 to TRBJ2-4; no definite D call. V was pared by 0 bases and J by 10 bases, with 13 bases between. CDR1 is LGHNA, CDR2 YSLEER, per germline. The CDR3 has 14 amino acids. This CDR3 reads CASSQDESYPIQYF. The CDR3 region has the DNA TGCGCCAGCAGCCAAGATGAATCATACCCGATTCAGTACTTC.

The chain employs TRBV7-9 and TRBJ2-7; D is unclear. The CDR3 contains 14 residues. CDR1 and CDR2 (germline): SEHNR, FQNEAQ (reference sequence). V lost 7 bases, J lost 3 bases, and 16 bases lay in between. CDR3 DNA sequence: TGTGCCAGCACCCCCCTTTTGACCAGCTACGAGCAGTACTTC. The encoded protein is CASTPLLTSYEQYF.

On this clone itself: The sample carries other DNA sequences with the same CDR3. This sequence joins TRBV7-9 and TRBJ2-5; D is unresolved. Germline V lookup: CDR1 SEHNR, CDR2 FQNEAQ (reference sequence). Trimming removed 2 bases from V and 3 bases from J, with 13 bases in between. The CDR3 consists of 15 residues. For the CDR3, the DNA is TGTGCCAGCAGCTTAAAGCTCGGGTCCAAAGAGACCCAGTACTTC. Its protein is CASSLKLGSKETQYF. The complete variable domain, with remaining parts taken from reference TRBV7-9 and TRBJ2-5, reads DTGVSQNPRHKITKRGQNVTFRCDPISEHNRLYWYRQTLGQGPEFLTYFQNEAQLEKSRLLSDRFSAERPKGSFSTLEIQRTEQGDSAMYLCASSLKLGSKETQYFGPGTRLLVL.

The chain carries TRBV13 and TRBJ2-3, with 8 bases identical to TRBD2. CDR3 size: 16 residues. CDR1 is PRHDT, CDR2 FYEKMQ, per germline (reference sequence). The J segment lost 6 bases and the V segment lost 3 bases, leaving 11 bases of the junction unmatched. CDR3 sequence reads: CASSLGASGGVDTQYF. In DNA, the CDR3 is TGTGCCAGCAGCTTGGGGGCGAGCGGGGGTGTGGATACGCAGTATTTT. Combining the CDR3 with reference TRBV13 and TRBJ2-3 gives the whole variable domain AAGVIQSPRHLIKEKRETATLKCYPIPRHDTVYWYQQGPGQDPQFLISFYEKMQSDKGSIPDRFSAQQFSDYHSELNMSSLELGDSALYFCASSLGASGGVDTQYFGPGTRLTVL.